This TCR beta chain was observed in a study of blood T cell repertoires in COVID-19. Profiled with immunoSEQ multiplex PCR; TCRdb holds only in-frame clones, not every one. The sample shows 140,000 to 150,000 clones, approximately 80% of them seen only once. The sequence came from a woman aged 55-70 years with acute or convalescent COVID-19. Input material: peripheral blood.

In nucleotides, the CDR3 is TGTGCCAGCAGCGCCTACAGGGGGATGAACACTGAAGCTTTCTTT. Encoded protein: CASSAYRGMNTEAFF. The gene calls are TRBV6-5 and TRBJ1-1, with TRBD1 matching 8 bases. This CDR3 has 15 residues. The germline V gene encodes CDR1 MNHEY and CDR2 SVGAGI. V shed 6 bases, J shed 0 bases, and the junction held 6 bases outside the gene matches.